This T cell receptor (beta chain) was sequenced for a study of regulatory T cells in long-lasting Graves disease. J lost 0 bases, V lost 4 bases, and 5 bases had no gene match. The CDR3 contains 15 residues. Germline-derived CDR1 and CDR2 are SGHKS and YYEKEE (reference sequence). Arm-PCR of CDR3 regions with iRepertoire HTBI primers generated TCR beta libraries. TCRdb reprocessed the multiplex PCR reads via MiXCR and lists one record per CDR3 protein. The repertoire holds roughly 440,000 distinct CDR3 sequences, with approximately 16% as singletons. A few counts support this clonotype. The time point was: newly diagnosed GD, antithyroid drugs for less than 3 months. The authors made the TCR library using RNA they extracted from PBMCs. This sample was also put to use in a study of T cells in Graves' hyperthyroidism and ophthalmopathy. That investigation notes: Hyperthyroidism of Graves' type that showed no ophthalmopathy progression within 18 months was stable. Patients aged 18 to 65 with hyperthyroidism were newly diagnosed, with duration under 2 months. TCR CDR3 underwent first-round RT-PCR with the HTBI primer set.

Sequenced material: peripheral blood mononuclear cells (PBMCs), taken at new diagnosis, from a patient treated with antithyroid drugs. This clonotype was obtained from a woman aged 18 to 35 with Graves disease. The rearrangement joins TRBV5-5 to TRBJ1-2, with 8 bases aligning to TRBD1. CDR3 sequence reads: CASSSSGGTNYGYTF. CDR3 bases: TGTGCCAGCAGCAGCTCAGGGGGCACTAACTATGGCTACACCTTC.